Detailed here is one TCR beta chain. PCR used 60 Vbeta primers and 13 Jbeta primers. Data came from immunoSEQ multiplex PCR; TCRdb stores just in-frame clones and leaves some out. The sample records about 110,000 clones, around 71% being singletons. These data belong to a study of cytomegalovirus exposure and HLA in healthy donors. CDR1 is SGHDN and CDR2 is FVKESK in the germline V gene. V was trimmed by 5 bases and J by 5 bases, leaving 14 bases between them. The CDR3 has 14 residues. V usage is TRBV14 and J usage is TRBJ2-3; no definite D call. The source is a boy under 18 in good health and CMV-seronegative. Sequencing was done on a sample of PBMCs. The CDR3 sequence: CASSYRPRRDTQYF. DNA for the CDR3: TGTGCCAGCAGCTACAGACCCCGCAGAGATACGCAGTATTTT.